Presented here are 19 T cell receptor beta chains from one specimen sequenced in a study of spatial heterogeneity in lung cancer. Broader study findings: How many expanded intratumoral alpha and beta TCRs were present tracked the tumor mutation count, which was a count of nonsynonymous mutations.

Using its own MiXCR run on the 5' RACE reads, TCRdb lists one record per CDR3 protein. Its clone listing holds 45 to 55 distinct CDR3 sequences. Antigen specificity for these receptors is unknown. Sample time point: sample taken at primary tumor resection. The specimen comprised lung tumor tissue, sampled at surgery. Every receptor here comes from a male donor with early-stage non-small cell lung cancer.

About this clonotype: At one end the junction does not follow the germline gene, possibly because of a read error. Because this beta chain is a stray read in a library intended to capture alpha chains, its abundance should not be given much weight. J is TRBJ1-5 and V is TRBV7-2; D not resolved. The germline V gene has CDR1 SGHTA and CDR2 FQGNSA. The CDR3 contains 15 residues. The CDR3 region is CASSLVSGSIQPQHF. As DNA, the CDR3 is TGTGCCAGCAGCTTAGTGTCTGGGAGCATTCAGCCCCAGCATTTT. The full variable domain, rest sourced from reference TRBV7-2 and TRBJ1-5, is GAGVSQSPSNKVTEKGKDVELRCDPISGHTALYWYRQSLGQGLEFLIYFQGNSAPDKSGLPSDRFSAERTGGSVSTLTIQRTQQEDSAVYLCASSLVSGSIQPQHFGDGTRLSIL.

This clonotype was detected a few times. This beta chain was picked up by a library intended for alpha chains and is off target, so its count carries little meaning. V and J are TRBV11-1 and TRBJ2-3, with TRBD2 identical over 11 bases. CDR1 SGHAT and CDR2 FQDESV come from the germline V gene (reference sequence). After removal of 0 bases from V and 1 base from J, the junction contained 6 bases not matched to a gene. The CDR3 has 18 residues. CDR3 in DNA: TGTGCCAGCAGCTTAGCTACCCTAGCGGGAGGAGGCACAGATACGCAGTATTTT. Amino acids: CASSLATLAGGGTDTQYF.

This clonotype was found a few times. A library made for alpha chains picked up this beta chain off target, so its size means little. The chain links TRBV5-6 to TRBJ2-1; no definite D call. This CDR3 comprises 16 residues. Germline lookup yields CDR1 SGHDT and CDR2 YYEEEE. V was shortened by 3 bases and J by 4 bases, with 17 bases between the two germline ends. The CDR3 DNA follows: TGTGCCAGCAGCTATATGGAGCCCCGGTTTTACAATGAGCAGTTCTTC. Residues: CASSYMEPRFYNEQFF.

By sample share, this clonotype is hyperexpanded (1% or more). Little can be read into the size of this beta chain, an off-target read in a library designed for alpha chains. This chain links TRBV11-2 with TRBJ2-1, with D hard to call. Germline V CDR1 and CDR2: SGHAT, FQNNGV. Deletions cut 3 bases from V and 14 bases from J, with 14 bases between. The CDR3 length is 12 residues. DNA for the CDR3: TGTGCCAGCAGCTTGGGAAGAGCCAAGGAGTTCTTC. Translating gives CASSLGRAKEFF.

In this sample, this clonotype turned up a few times. Little can be read into the size of this beta chain, an off-target read in a library designed for alpha chains. In DNA form, the CDR3 reads TGTGCCAGCAGGAGCGGTATCGGTAGCGGACAGCCCCAGCATTTT. It translates to CASRSGIGSGQPQHF. The chain carries TRBV12-3 or TRBV12-4 and TRBJ1-5, with no clear D. The CDR3 is 15 amino acids. Trimming took 6 bases from V and 7 from J, leaving 19 bases between them.

Of note for this clonotype: Within a library made for alpha chains, this beta chain is off target, and its count is uninformative. This chain connects TRBV20-1 to TRBJ2-2; 8 nucleotides line up with TRBD2. The CDR3 is 14 residues long. The germline V gene has CDR1 DFQATT and CDR2 SNEGSKA (reference sequence). Trimming took 0 bases from V and 6 from J; bases not matched to a gene: 3. The CDR3, as DNA: TGCAGTGCTAGAGATGGTAGCGGGGCCGGGGAGCTGTTTTTT. This translates into CSARDGSGAGELFF.

To note about this clonotype: Little can be read into the size of this beta chain, an off-target read in a library designed for alpha chains. This chain uses TRBV20-1 with TRBJ2-5; 7 bases map to TRBD1. Germline V gene sequence: CDR1 DFQATT, CDR2 SNEGSKA (reference sequence). The V gene end was trimmed by 3 bases and the J gene end by 6 bases; junction bases not matched to a gene: 7. The CDR3 runs 13 residues. CDR3 sequence: CSASWQGVKTQYF. CDR3 DNA sequence: TGCAGTGCTAGTTGGCAGGGGGTAAAGACCCAGTACTTC.

This clonotype turned up a few times. The library was designed around alpha chains, so this beta chain is a stray read whose abundance carries little weight. This chain links TRBV12-3 or TRBV12-4 with TRBJ1-2; the D is unclear. V was trimmed by 3 bases and J by 2 bases, leaving 4 bases between them. The CDR3 extends over 12 amino acids. CDR3 bases: TGTGCCAGCAGTTTGCAAAACTATGGCTACACCTTC. Translation gives CASSLQNYGYTF.

Comment on this clonotype: A library made for alpha chains picked up this beta chain off target, so its size means little. The chain combines TRBV29-1 with TRBJ2-7; 10 bases are a match to TRBD1. With 6 bases clipped from V and 2 bases from J, the junction kept 4 bases outside the gene matches. Germline CDR1 is SQVTM and CDR2 is ANQGSEA. This CDR3 has 13 amino acids. CDR3 sequence reads: CSVPGQGTYEQYF. The CDR3 bases are TGCAGCGTCCCGGGACAGGGGACCTACGAGCAGTACTTC.

This clonotype ranks as hyperexpanded. This beta chain lies outside the target of a library built for alpha chains; its clone size means little. The rearrangement joins TRBV4-2 to TRBJ2-2; D gene unclear. CDR1 is LGHNA and CDR2 is YNFKEQ in the germline V gene. The CDR3 has 12 residues. V was clipped by 5 bases and J by 8 bases, with 9 bases between them. CDR3 sequence (DNA): TGTGCCAGCAGCTATGTTGCAGGGGAGCTGTTTTTT. The encoded protein is CASSYVAGELFF.

Remarks on this clonotype: Since the library was made to target alpha chains, this beta chain is a stray read and its abundance is not meaningful. The CDR3 nucleotides are TGTGCCACCAGCAGATTGGGGACAGTCTACGAGCAGTACTTC. Encoded protein: CATSRLGTVYEQYF. The rearrangement uses TRBV15 and TRBJ2-7; TRBD1 agrees at 7 bases. The CDR3 runs to 14 residues. Germline V lookup: CDR1 LNHNV, CDR2 YYDKDF (reference sequence). V gave up 2 bases and J gave up 3 bases; unmatched junction bases: 4. Using reference TRBV15 and TRBJ2-7 for the parts outside the CDR3, the full variable domain is DAMVIQNPRYQVTQFGKPVTLSCSQTLNHNVMYWYQQKSSQAPKLLFHYYDKDFNNEADTPDNFQSRRPNTSFCFLDIRSPGLGDTAMYLCATSRLGTVYEQYFGPGTRLTVT.

In its sample, this clonotype was seen a few times. With the library built for alpha chains, this beta chain is off target and its frequency is not meaningful. The chain uses TRBV29-1 and TRBJ2-7, with no clear D. Germline CDR1 reads SQVTM; CDR2 reads ANQGSEA. This CDR3 region has 12 residues. Trimming pared 7 bases from V and 0 bases from J, leaving 10 bases between. CDR3 sequence (DNA): TGCAGCGCTTCAGATTACTCCTACGAGCAGTACTTC. Amino acids: CSASDYSYEQYF.

Points on this clonotype: The library was built for alpha chains, so this beta chain is an off-target read and its size means little. V is TRBV3-1 and J is TRBJ2-7, with D uncertain. V was shortened by 1 base and J by 1 base, with 8 bases between the two germline ends. CDR3 length: 14 residues. CDR1 LGHDT and CDR2 YNNKEL come from the germline V gene (reference sequence). Here the CDR3 reads CASSQGYRSYEQYF. DNA for the CDR3: TGTGCCAGCAGCCAAGGGTACAGATCCTACGAGCAGTACTTC.

This clonotype occurred a few times. This beta chain lies outside the target of a library built for alpha chains; its clone size means little. The chain uses TRBV2 and TRBJ2-7, with D tentatively TRBD1 (5 bases). V dropped 8 bases and J dropped 1 base, with 21 bases sitting between them. Germline loops: CDR1 SNHLY, CDR2 FYNNEI. The CDR3 spans 16 residues. The CDR3 region has the DNA TGTGCCAGCGGGTGGGGCCCTATTAAAGATTCCTACGAGCAGTACTTC. This sequence encodes CASGWGPIKDSYEQYF.

Details on this clonotype: A library made for alpha chains picked up this beta chain off target, so its size means little. V gene TRBV20-1 combines with J gene TRBJ2-7; either TRBD1 or TRBD2 may supply D (5 bases each). This CDR3 has 16 amino acids. Germline V gene lookup returns CDR1 DFQATT and CDR2 SNEGSKA (reference sequence). With 1 base removed from V and 6 bases from J, the gap between germline ends came to 22 bases. The CDR3 here is CSARVPGSGPRLEQYF. The CDR3 DNA is TGCAGTGCTAGAGTCCCCGGGTCGGGGCCGCGACTCGAGCAGTACTTC.

The sample holds a few counts of this clonotype. Within a library made for alpha chains, this beta chain is off target, and its count is uninformative. This rearrangement joins TRBV24-1 to TRBJ2-1, with 13 bases lining up with TRBD2. The CDR3 contains 20 residues. Germline CDR1 KGHDR, CDR2 SFDVKD. V was pared by 0 bases and J by 4 bases, with 11 bases of the junction left unmatched. CDR3 bases: TGTGCCACCAGTGATTTGCGTCCGGATGGGACTAGCGGGATTTACAATGAGCAGTTCTTC. Protein product: CATSDLRPDGTSGIYNEQFF.

Remarks on this clonotype: A library made for alpha chains picked up this beta chain off target, so its size means little. The chain joins TRBV19 to TRBJ1-5; D not certain. The CDR3 sequence is 13 residues long. Germline-derived CDR1 and CDR2 are LNHDA and SQIVND (reference sequence). The V end was cut by 3 bases, the J end by 2 bases, with 5 bases between. The CDR3 region is CASSIAGNQPQHF. DNA for the CDR3: TGTGCCAGTAGTATTGCTGGCAATCAGCCCCAGCATTTT.

Points on this clonotype: This beta chain was picked up by a library intended for alpha chains and is off target, so its count carries little meaning. CDR3 amino acids: CASSPEALNTEAFF. The CDR3 bases are TGTGCCAGCAGTCCTGAGGCGTTGAACACTGAAGCTTTCTTT. This chain joins TRBV7-2 and TRBJ1-1; D uncertain. CDR1 and CDR2 from the germline V gene are SGHTA and FQGNSA. The V end lost 6 bases, the J end lost 0 bases, and 11 bases lay between the germline ends. This CDR3 comprises 14 residues.

This clonotype counts as hyperexpanded. This beta chain lies outside the target of a library built for alpha chains; its clone size means little. The chain couples TRBV27 to TRBJ2-1; D possibly uses TRBD1 or TRBD2 (5 bases each). The germline V gene has CDR1 MNHEY and CDR2 SMNVEV (reference sequence). V gave up 7 bases and J gave up 7 bases, with 20 bases separating them. The CDR3 is made up of 15 amino acids. The CDR3 coding sequence is TGTGCCAGCACTCCCCTCTTGGGGGAACCAAATGAGCAGTTCTTC. This translates into CASTPLLGEPNEQFF.